Listed below are T cell receptor beta chains from one sample, sequenced in a study of blood T cell repertoires in COVID-19. The method was immunoSEQ multiplex PCR; TCRdb's version includes in-frame clones alone and lacks a portion of them. The repertoire consists of a few hundred thousand clones, with approximately 88% occurring once and the leading ten covering roughly a tenth. Source material: peripheral blood. The receptors stem from an older woman with COVID-19, enrolled during active disease. The CDR3 runs from the conserved cysteine through the conserved F or W. The D gene is left open where the match is weak. Expanded clones get a size class; other rows say once, few or many, or leave the size out.

CDR3: CASSPGLGSYEQYF
DNA: TGTGCCAGCAGCCCGGGACTAGGTTCCTACGAGCAGTACTTC
J: TRBJ2-7
length: 14
V: TRBV6-5
size: once
D: TRBD2

CDR3: CASSSGQPNQPQHF
DNA: TGCGCCAGCAGCTCGGGACAGCCTAATCAGCCCCAGCATTTT
J: TRBJ1-5
length: 14
V: TRBV5-1
size: NA
D: TRBD1

CDR3: CASSLGRGSYNEQFF
DNA: TGTGCCAGCAGTCTAGGCCGTGGGTCCTACAATGAGCAGTTCTTC
J: TRBJ2-1
length: 15
V: TRBV7-3
size: few
D: NA

CDR3: CASSVLAENTGELFF
DNA: TGTGCCAGCAGCGTTTTAGCAGAAAACACCGGGGAGCTGTTTTTT
J: TRBJ2-2
length: 15
V: TRBV9
size: NA
D: NA

CDR3: CASTLSGGQSGNTIYF
DNA: TGCGCCAGCACCTTATCCGGGGGGCAATCTGGAAACACCATATATTTT
J: TRBJ1-3
length: 16
V: TRBV5-1
size: NA
D: NA

CDR3: CASSDGTGPSYEQYF
DNA: TGTGCCAGCAGCGACGGGACAGGCCCTTCCTACGAGCAGTACTTC
J: TRBJ2-7
length: 15
V: TRBV7-9
size: NA
D: TRBD1

CDR3: CALGQESSGNTIYF
DNA: TGTGCCTTGGGACAGGAGAGCTCTGGAAACACCATATATTTT
J: TRBJ1-3
length: 14
V: TRBV6-6
size: NA
D: TRBD1

CDR3: CASSYSPVSGHEKLFF
DNA: TGTGCCAGCAGTTACTCCCCTGTTAGTGGGCATGAAAAACTGTTTTTT
J: TRBJ1-4
length: 16
V: TRBV6-5
size: NA
D: NA

CDR3: CASSRRHGQDNEQFF
DNA: TGTGCCAGCAGCCGAAGACACGGTCAAGACAATGAGCAGTTCTTC
J: TRBJ2-1
length: 15
V: TRBV7-3
size: NA
D: NA

CDR3: CASSQAVHNYGYTF
DNA: TGTGCCAGCAGCCAAGCGGTCCACAACTATGGCTACACCTTC
J: TRBJ1-2
length: 14
V: TRBV3-1/TRBV3-2
size: NA
D: NA

CDR3: CASSGLQYQPQHF
DNA: TGTGCCAGCAGTGGTCTCCAGTATCAGCCCCAGCATTTT
J: TRBJ1-5
length: 13
V: TRBV2
size: NA
D: NA

CDR3: CASTRSSGNTIYF
DNA: TGTGCCAGCACCCGGTCCTCTGGAAACACCATATATTTT
J: TRBJ1-3
length: 13
V: TRBV6-5
size: NA
D: NA

CDR3: CASSMARGNQPQHF
DNA: TGTGCCAGTAGTATGGCCAGGGGGAATCAGCCCCAGCATTTT
J: TRBJ1-5
length: 14
V: TRBV19
size: NA
D: TRBD1

CDR3: CASSTQSHTDTQYF
DNA: TGTGCCAGCAGCACGCAGTCCCACACAGATACGCAGTATTTT
J: TRBJ2-3
length: 14
V: TRBV9
size: NA
D: NA

CDR3: CAGLRAQGTGGYTF
DNA: TGTGCCGGCCTAAGGGCGCAGGGGACAGGTGGCTACACCTTC
J: TRBJ1-2
length: 14
V: TRBV28
size: NA
D: TRBD1

CDR3: CASSLAGTESYEQYF
DNA: TGTGCCAGCAGCTTAGCAGGCACAGAGTCCTACGAGCAGTACTTC
J: TRBJ2-7
length: 15
V: TRBV11-2
size: NA
D: NA

CDR3: CASSTGQGRYNEQFF
DNA: TGTGCCAGTAGCACGGGACAGGGAAGATACAATGAGCAGTTCTTC
J: TRBJ2-1
length: 15
V: TRBV19
size: NA
D: TRBD1

CDR3: CAISRDTLNTEAFF
DNA: TGTGCCATCAGCCGGGACACCTTGAACACTGAAGCTTTCTTT
J: TRBJ1-1
length: 14
V: TRBV10-3
size: NA
D: NA

CDR3: CASSPQEENEKLFF
DNA: TGTGCCAGCAGTCCCCAGGAGGAGAATGAAAAACTGTTTTTT
J: TRBJ1-4
length: 14
V: TRBV28
size: NA
D: NA

CDR3: CASSARQGSYEQYF
DNA: TGTGCCAGCAGCGCCCGACAGGGCTCCTACGAGCAGTACTTC
J: TRBJ2-7
length: 14
V: TRBV7-6
size: NA
D: TRBD1

CDR3: CSVSTGDQPQHF
DNA: TGCAGCGTTTCCACAGGGGATCAGCCCCAGCATTTT
J: TRBJ1-5
length: 12
V: TRBV29-1
size: NA
D: TRBD1

CDR3: CASSLGTGFFSNQPQHF
DNA: TGTGCCAGCTCCCTCGGGACAGGGTTCTTTAGCAATCAGCCCCAGCATTTT
J: TRBJ1-5
length: 17
V: TRBV18
size: few
D: TRBD1

CDR3: CASSQDSGDRGRAPLHF
DNA: TGCGCCAGCAGCCAAGATTCCGGCGACAGGGGTAGAGCACCCCTCCACTTT
J: TRBJ1-6
length: 17
V: TRBV4-1
size: NA
D: TRBD1

CDR3: CASRRNTGPEQFF
DNA: TGTGCCAGCAGACGAAATACAGGGCCCGAGCAGTTCTTC
J: TRBJ2-1
length: 13
V: TRBV6-5
size: once
D: NA

CDR3: CASSESHRGSLFF
DNA: TGTGCCAGCAGTGAGTCGCACCGGGGATCGCTGTTTTTT
J: TRBJ2-2
length: 13
V: TRBV6-1
size: NA
D: NA

CDR3: CASSRSGSYPYEQYF
DNA: TGTGCCAGCAGCCGTAGCGGGAGTTATCCCTACGAGCAGTACTTC
J: TRBJ2-7
length: 15
V: TRBV27
size: NA
D: TRBD2

CDR3: CASSPKQGGTNTEAFF
DNA: TGTGCCAGCTCTCCAAAGCAGGGAGGGACGAACACTGAAGCTTTCTTT
J: TRBJ1-1
length: 16
V: TRBV18
size: NA
D: NA

CDR3: CATSGGEWNSPLHF
DNA: TGTGCCACCAGTGGTGGGGAGTGGAATTCACCCCTCCACTTT
J: TRBJ1-6
length: 14
V: TRBV24-1
size: once
D: NA

CDR3: CASSPGTSGSPLHF
DNA: TGTGCCAGCAGTCCCGGGACATCGGGTTCACCCCTCCACTTT
J: TRBJ1-6
length: 14
V: TRBV6-4
size: NA
D: NA

CDR3: CASSQGQVSNQPQHF
DNA: TGCGCCAGCAGCCAAGGACAGGTTAGCAATCAGCCCCAGCATTTT
J: TRBJ1-5
length: 15
V: TRBV4-1
size: NA
D: NA

CDR3: CSASHGAGASYEQYF
DNA: TGCAGTGCTAGTCATGGTGCGGGAGCAAGCTACGAGCAGTACTTC
J: TRBJ2-7
length: 15
V: TRBV20-1
size: NA
D: TRBD2

CDR3: CASSLPGLAFNEQFF
DNA: TGTGCCAGCAGTTTACCGGGACTAGCTTTCAATGAGCAGTTCTTC
J: TRBJ2-1
length: 15
V: TRBV6-2/TRBV6-3
size: NA
D: TRBD2

CDR3: CASKGLTAHEQFF
DNA: TGTGCCAGCAAGGGTTTGACAGCCCATGAGCAGTTCTTC
J: TRBJ2-1
length: 13
V: TRBV12-3/TRBV12-4
size: NA
D: NA

CDR3: CASSPRGDGQPQHF
DNA: TGTGCCAGCTCACCCCGGGGGGATGGGCAGCCCCAGCATTTT
J: TRBJ1-5
length: 14
V: TRBV18
size: NA
D: NA

CDR3: CASVTRTSDEQFF
DNA: TGTGCCAGCGTAACTCGGACTAGTGACGAGCAGTTCTTC
J: TRBJ2-1
length: 13
V: TRBV18
size: NA
D: TRBD2

CDR3: CASSQCPKRLAGGDEQFF
DNA: TGCGCCAGCAGTCAATGCCCGAAAAGACTAGCGGGAGGGGATGAGCAGTTCTTC
J: TRBJ2-1
length: 18
V: TRBV23-1
size: NA
D: TRBD2

CDR3: CASSSQENQPQHF
DNA: TGTGCCAGCAGCTCCCAAGAGAATCAGCCCCAGCATTTT
J: TRBJ1-5
length: 13
V: TRBV5-6
size: NA
D: NA

CDR3: CASSSGSLRNQPQHF
DNA: TGTGCCAGCAGTTCGGGTTCTTTGCGCAATCAGCCCCAGCATTTT
J: TRBJ1-5
length: 15
V: TRBV28
size: NA
D: NA

CDR3: CASSLVAGGYEQYF
DNA: TGTGCCAGCAGCTTAGTTGCGGGGGGGTACGAGCAGTACTTC
J: TRBJ2-7
length: 14
V: TRBV7-9
size: NA
D: TRBD2

CDR3: CASSWTSGYEQYF
DNA: TGTGCCAGTTCTTGGACTAGCGGATACGAGCAGTACTTC
J: TRBJ2-7
length: 13
V: TRBV2
size: NA
D: TRBD2

CDR3: CASSHSSESTDTQYF
DNA: TGCGCCAGCAGCCATAGTAGCGAAAGCACAGATACGCAGTATTTT
J: TRBJ2-3
length: 15
V: TRBV4-1
size: NA
D: NA